This T cell receptor (beta chain) is drawn from a study of cytomegalovirus exposure and HLA in healthy donors. General study findings and limits: CMV serostatus was the only recorded immune exposure for donors. The authors enumerated some 170 TCR beta chains as linked to cytomegalovirus.

This PCR relied on a set of 60 Vbeta primers and 13 Jbeta primers. TCRdb keeps only in-frame clones here, not all; method: immunoSEQ multiplex PCR. The sample yields over 150,000 clones, around three quarters seen once. These donors counted as nominally healthy when sampled, but unrecorded immune exposures were likely. As regards this clone: Its antigen is not identified.

Trimming removed 2 bases from V and 10 bases from J; junction bases left unmatched: 2. The CDR3 has 14 residues. The germline V gene encodes CDR1 ENHRY and CDR2 SYGVKD. The source material was PBMCs. This receptor was taken from a woman between 35 and 50 years old in good health and CMV-seronegative. This chain joins TRBV10-3 and TRBJ1-6; TRBD1 matches 10 bases. The CDR3 DNA reads as TGTGCCATCAGTGAGCAGGACAGGGGGTCACCCCTCCACTTT. Amino acid sequence: CAISEQDRGSPLHF.